What follows are 18 T cell receptor beta chains derived from one specimen sequenced in a study of cytomegalovirus exposure and HLA in healthy donors. The PCR had 60 Vbeta and 13 Jbeta primers. The protocol was immunoSEQ multiplex PCR, while the TCRdb copy is restricted to in-frame clones and leaves out a portion. Of around 190,000 clones in the sample, about 9% are singletons; the top ten hold approximately 1.4%. The specimen was PBMCs. The receptors were sampled from a woman aged 25 to 39 in good health and CMV-seropositive.

The chain couples TRBV18 to TRBJ2-1, with 8 bases that match TRBD2. The CDR3 is made up of 17 amino acids. The junction had 11 bases not matched to a gene; V was cut back by 2 bases and J by 5 bases. The germline CDR1 and CDR2 sequences are KGHSH and LQKENI. The CDR3 sequence: CASSPSVHSGTNNEQFF. In nucleotides, the CDR3 is TGTGCCAGCTCACCAAGCGTACATAGCGGGACTAACAATGAGCAGTTCTTC.

This chain uses TRBV19 with TRBJ2-3; 11 positions match TRBD2. This CDR3 contains 15 residues. J was trimmed by 4 bases and V by 6 bases; bases with no gene match: 6. Germline CDR1 is LNHDA and CDR2 is SQIVND (reference sequence). CDR3 protein: CASRGLAEAADTQYF. CDR3 in DNA: TGTGCCAGTAGGGGACTAGCGGAGGCCGCAGATACGCAGTATTTT.

This clone was picked up a small number of times. V is TRBV11-2 and J is TRBJ1-5, with 7 bases fitting TRBD1. Germline CDR1 and CDR2: SGHAT and FQNNGV. V lost 5 bases to trimming and J lost 5 bases; unmatched junction nucleotides: 3. This CDR3 region has 13 residues. In nucleotides, the CDR3 is TGTGCCAGCAGCCTCAGGGGGGATCAGCCCCAGCATTTT. It yields the protein CASSLRGDQPQHF. The full variable domain, its missing parts supplied by reference TRBV11-2 and TRBJ1-5, is EAGVAQSPRYKIIEKRQSVAFWCNPISGHATLYWYQQILGQGPKLLIQFQNNGVVDDSQLPKDRFSAERLKGVDSTLKIQPAKLEDSAVYLCASSLRGDQPQHFGDGTRLSIL.

CDR3 coding DNA: TGTGCCAGCAGTGATAGAGGGAGCTCCTACAATGAGCAGTTCTTC. Its protein product is CASSDRGSSYNEQFF. V gene TRBV6-4 combines with J gene TRBJ2-1; perhaps TRBD2 as D (5 bases). This CDR3 is 15 amino acids long. Looked up from germline, CDR1 is MRHNA and CDR2 is SNTAGT. V was pared by 3 bases and J by 0 bases, with 9 bases between.

This clone was detected only a few times. The DNA for the CDR3 is TGTGCCAGCAGCTCCCCCTCCGGGACAGGGCATGGTGCTGGAAACACCATATATTTT. Its translation: CASSSPSGTGHGAGNTIYF. The V and J genes are TRBV7-9 and TRBJ1-3; 9 bases match TRBD1. V was pared by 4 bases and J by 2 bases, with 15 bases of the junction left unmatched. This CDR3 contains 19 residues. CDR1 and CDR2 from the germline V gene are SEHNR and FQNEAQ (reference sequence).

This clone was picked up a small number of times. V and J are TRBV27 and TRBJ2-7; 8 bases map to TRBD2. The CDR3 has 17 amino acids. V dropped 7 bases and J dropped 0; count of bases not matched to a gene: 14. The germline V gene encodes CDR1 MNHEY and CDR2 SMNVEV (reference sequence). This CDR3 reads CASMGRHSGRTSYEQYF. CDR3 nucleotide sequence: TGTGCCAGCATGGGGCGTCACAGCGGGAGAACCTCCTACGAGCAGTACTTC.

This clone has a handful of counts. This chain joins TRBV27 and TRBJ2-1, with 8 bases aligning to TRBD2. This CDR3 has 17 amino acids. Unmatched junction bases numbered 14, after V lost 6 bases and J lost 4 bases. Germline V gene lookup returns CDR1 MNHEY and CDR2 SMNVEV (reference sequence). The CDR3 bases are TGTGCCAGCAGCCCCCTGGGACTAGTGGGGGGGTACAATGAGCAGTTCTTC. Amino acids: CASSPLGLVGGYNEQFF.

This clone was counted only a few times. J is TRBJ1-2 and V is TRBV5-1; no firm D call. V was trimmed by 1 base and J by 3 bases, leaving 7 bases between them. There are 13 residues in the CDR3. Germline CDR1 is SGHRS and CDR2 is YFSETQ. Here the CDR3 reads CASSLNTDYGYTF. Here the CDR3 DNA reads TGCGCCAGCAGCTTGAATACAGACTATGGCTACACCTTC.

Remarks on this clone: A read error may produce the germline difference seen at one junction end. The chain joins TRBV29-1 to TRBJ2-5, with D unclear. This CDR3 has 14 amino acids. In germline, CDR1 is SQVTM, CDR2 ANQGSEA. The CDR3, as DNA: TGCAACGTCCCGTCTGTGGGCCCCCAAGAGACCCGGTACTTC. Its translation: CNVPSVGPQETRYF.

The gene calls are TRBV29-1 and TRBJ2-7; TRBD1 matches at 9 bases. This CDR3 spans 13 amino acids. CDR1 SQVTM and CDR2 ANQGSEA come from the germline V gene. Trimming at V came to 1 base and at J to 6 bases, leaving 4 bases not matched to a gene. The CDR3: CSVEGDRVFEQYF. The CDR3 DNA sequence: TGCAGCGTTGAAGGGGACAGGGTTTTCGAGCAGTACTTC.

This clone was observed a few times. The V and J genes are TRBV18 and TRBJ2-3; the match to TRBD2 covers 11 bases. The CDR3 consists of 16 residues. The V gene end was trimmed by 6 bases and the J gene end by 5 bases; junction bases not matched to a gene: 10. Germline V gene lookup returns CDR1 KGHSH and CDR2 LQKENI. DNA for the CDR3: TGTGCCAGCTCGGAGGGACTAGCGGTTAGGGGAGATACGCAGTATTTT. Protein product: CASSEGLAVRGDTQYF.

The sample holds a few counts of this clone. The rearrangement uses TRBV9 and TRBJ1-1; D might be TRBD1 (6 bases). Trimming stripped 2 bases from V and 1 base from J, with 12 bases between. Germline CDR1 SGDLS, CDR2 YYNGEE. The CDR3 extends over 15 amino acids. Here the CDR3 DNA reads TGTGCCAGCAGCGTCACAGGGAGTAGGAACACTGAAGCTTTCTTT. Encoded protein: CASSVTGSRNTEAFF.

CDR3 residues: CASRPGTGGANTQYF. CDR3 sequence (DNA): TGCGCCAGCAGGCCCGGGACAGGGGGCGCAAATACGCAGTATTTT. The gene calls are TRBV5-1 and TRBJ2-3; 12 nucleotides align to TRBD1. Germline CDR1 and CDR2: SGHRS and YFSETQ. The CDR3 extends over 15 amino acids. V dropped 5 bases and J dropped 7; count of bases not matched to a gene: 8.

The CDR3, as DNA: TGTGCCAGCAGTTACTCTTGGCCAGTAAATGAAAAACTGTTTTTT. Its protein product is CASSYSWPVNEKLFF. The J gene is TRBJ1-4, the V gene TRBV6-5; D unresolved. The CDR3 length is 15 residues. V was shortened by 0 bases and J by 5 bases, with 10 bases between the two germline ends. CDR1 and CDR2 (germline): MNHEY, SVGAGI.

In its sample, this clone was seen a few times. V and J are TRBV7-9 and TRBJ2-7; 10 positions agree with TRBD1. V was pared by 5 bases and J by 1 base, with 5 bases of the junction left unmatched. Germline CDR1 and CDR2: SEHNR and FQNEAQ (reference sequence). The CDR3 has 15 residues. The CDR3 region has the DNA TGTGCCAGCAGCACCGGGACAGGGGAGTCCTACGAGCAGTACTTC. Encoded protein: CASSTGTGESYEQYF.

A few counts support this clone. The V gene is TRBV20-1, the J gene TRBJ2-7, with D unclear. Germline V gene data show CDR1 as DFQATT and CDR2 as SNEGSKA (reference sequence). Trimming left V 6 bases short and J 4 bases short, with 10 bases between. CDR3 length: 11 amino acids. Here the CDR3 reads CSASTRYEQYF. The CDR3 DNA is TGCAGTGCCTCCACCCGGTACGAGCAGTACTTC.

A few counts support this clone. This chain joins TRBV9 and TRBJ2-1; 10 nucleotides line up with TRBD2. V shed 4 bases, J shed 6 bases, and the junction held 10 bases outside the gene matches. CDR1 is SGDLS and CDR2 is YYNGEE in the germline V gene. CDR3 length: 16 residues. The DNA for the CDR3 is TGTGCCAGCAGCCCGCACTGGAGCGGGGGGGGCAATGAGCAGTTCTTC. It is translated as CASSPHWSGGGNEQFF.

This sequence joins TRBV10-2 and TRBJ2-1, with 8 bases identical to TRBD2. CDR1 and CDR2 from the germline V gene are WSHSY and SAAADI. The CDR3 has 16 residues. The V gene end was trimmed by 2 bases and the J gene end by 3 bases; junction bases not matched to a gene: 6. The CDR3 protein is CASSEIGGTSYNEQFF. The CDR3 DNA sequence: TGCGCCAGCAGTGAGATTGGGGGGACTAGCTACAATGAGCAGTTCTTC.